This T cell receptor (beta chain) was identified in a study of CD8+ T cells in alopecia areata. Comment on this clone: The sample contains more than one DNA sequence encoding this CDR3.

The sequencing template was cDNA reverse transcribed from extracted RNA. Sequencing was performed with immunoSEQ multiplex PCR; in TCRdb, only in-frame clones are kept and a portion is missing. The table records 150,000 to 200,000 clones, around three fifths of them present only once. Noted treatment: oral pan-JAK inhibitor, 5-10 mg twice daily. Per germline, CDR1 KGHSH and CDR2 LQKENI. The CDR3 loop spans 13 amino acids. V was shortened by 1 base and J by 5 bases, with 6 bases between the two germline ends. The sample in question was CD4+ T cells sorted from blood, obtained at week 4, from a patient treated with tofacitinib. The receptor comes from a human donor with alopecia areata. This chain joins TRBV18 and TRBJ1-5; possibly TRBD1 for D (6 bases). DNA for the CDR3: TGTGCCAGCTCACCACAGGGGGATCAGCCCCAGCATTTT. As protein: CASSPQGDQPQHF.